This passage covers 17 T cell receptor beta chains from one sample sequenced in a study of cytomegalovirus exposure and HLA in healthy donors. Use of 60 Vbeta and 13 Jbeta primers characterized the PCR. Assay: immunoSEQ multiplex PCR; the TCRdb copy retains only in-frame clones and omits some. The table records roughly 150,000 clones, 68% of them present only once. The specimen sequenced was PBMCs. These receptors all stem from a man between 25 and 39 years old in good health and CMV-seropositive.

Concerning this clone: The junction does not match germline at one end; this may be a read error. The rearrangement links TRBV9 to TRBJ1-4; D gene unclear. Germline-derived CDR1 and CDR2 are SGDLS and YYNGEE. This CDR3 has 12 amino acids. CDR3 in DNA: TGTGCCGGCAGCGGAACAAATGAAAAACTGTTTTTT. It codes for CAGSGTNEKLFF.

This rearrangement joins TRBV11-3 to TRBJ2-1; D not certain. The germline V gene has CDR1 SGHNT and CDR2 YENEEA. This CDR3 region has 11 residues. V lost 1 base to trimming and J lost 10 bases, with 5 bases between them. The CDR3 bases are TGTGCCAGCAGCTTAGTCCAAGAGCAGTTCTTC. This translates into CASSLVQEQFF.

This chain uses TRBV10-3 with TRBJ1-1; 7 bases line up with TRBD1. Germline-derived CDR1 and CDR2 are ENHRY and SYGVKD. CDR3 length: 13 residues. V was pared by 3 bases and J by 9 bases, with 7 bases of the junction left unmatched. CDR3 in amino acids: CAISEPDRAQAFF. Here the CDR3 DNA reads TGTGCCATCAGTGAACCAGACAGGGCCCAAGCTTTCTTT.

V and J are TRBV2 and TRBJ2-5; no clear D. CDR3 length: 17 residues. Trimming removed 1 base from V and 1 base from J, with 16 bases in between. Germline CDR1 is SNHLY and CDR2 is FYNNEI. DNA of the CDR3: TGTGCCAGCAGTGAAGATTGGGTAGGCACAGCCCAAGAGACCCAGTACTTC. The encoded protein is CASSEDWVGTAQETQYF.

The chain uses TRBV11-3 and TRBJ2-3; possibly TRBD2 for D (5 bases). The germline V gene encodes CDR1 SGHNT and CDR2 YENEEA. Trimming removed 1 base at V and 3 bases at J, with 14 bases between. The CDR3 sequence is 16 residues long. CDR3 protein: CASSLGGQRGTDTQYF. In DNA, the CDR3 is TGTGCCAGCAGCTTAGGCGGCCAACGAGGGACAGATACGCAGTATTTT. Using reference TRBV11-3 and TRBJ2-3 for the parts outside the CDR3, the full variable domain is EAGVVQSPRYKIIEKKQPVAFWCNPISGHNTLYWYLQNLGQGPELLIRYENEEAVDDSQLPKDRFSAERLKGVDSTLKIQPAELGDSAVYLCASSLGGQRGTDTQYFGPGTRLTVL.

There are a few counts of this clone. The chain joins TRBV6-1 to TRBJ2-7; TRBD1 is a possible D gene (7 bases). Per germline, CDR1 MNHNS and CDR2 SASEGT. The V and J ends lost 0 bases and 7 bases respectively, with 16 bases between them. CDR3 length equals 15 residues. CDR3 protein: CASSEALGRGAEQYF. Here the CDR3 DNA reads TGTGCCAGCAGTGAAGCGCTCGGCAGGGGGGCAGAGCAGTACTTC.

The V gene is TRBV5-1, the J gene TRBJ2-1; 12 bases agree with TRBD2. V lost 3 bases and J lost 10; bases outside the gene matches: 8. Germline V gene lookup returns CDR1 SGHRS and CDR2 YFSETQ. The CDR3 loop spans 15 amino acids. The CDR3 nucleotides read TGCGCCAGCAGCTCCCCTAGCGGGAGGGGTCGGGAGCAGTTCTTC. This encodes CASSSPSGRGREQFF. Drawing the rest from reference TRBV5-1 and TRBJ2-1, the complete variable domain is KAGVTQTPRYLIKTRGQQVTLSCSPISGHRSVSWYQQTPGQGLQFLFEYFSETQRNKGNFPGRFSGRQFSNSRSEMNVSTLELGDSALYLCASSSPSGRGREQFFGPGTRLTVL.

The rearrangement joins TRBV6-1 to TRBJ1-1; unclear D gene. Germline loops: CDR1 MNHNS, CDR2 SASEGT. The CDR3 extends over 13 amino acids. V dropped 5 bases and J dropped 4 bases, with 11 bases sitting between them. The CDR3 DNA sequence: TGTGCCAGCAGTTATCGGTCGAGCACTGAAGCTTTCTTT. Amino acids: CASSYRSSTEAFF.

This clone was counted a few times. This rearrangement joins TRBV30 to TRBJ2-1; 8 positions match TRBD2. Trimming took 2 bases from V and 5 from J; bases not matched to a gene: 14. Germline CDR1 reads GTSNPN; CDR2 reads SVGIG (reference sequence). CDR3 length: 17 amino acids. The CDR3 DNA is TGTGCCTGGAGTTCACCTCGGGGGGGGAAGGCTAACAATGAGCAGTTCTTC. Residues: CAWSSPRGGKANNEQFF.

The chain is built from TRBV6-5 and TRBJ1-4; TRBD1 matches at 7 bases. The trim removed 6 bases at V and 4 bases at J, leaving 8 bases unmatched. CDR1 MNHEY and CDR2 SVGAGI come from the germline V gene. This CDR3 comprises 15 residues. The CDR3 DNA sequence: TGTGCCAGCAGCGGACCAGGGGGAGGTAATGAAAAACTGTTTTTT. It specifies CASSGPGGGNEKLFF.

V gene TRBV30 combines with J gene TRBJ1-1; a possible D gene is TRBD1 (6 bases). V lost 4 bases and J 5 bases, leaving 17 bases between the germline ends. CDR1 and CDR2 (germline): GTSNPN, SVGIG (reference sequence). The CDR3 is 14 residues long. CDR3 in DNA: TGTGCCTGGACTAATAGGGGGTCTGTAACTGAAGCTTTCTTT. Translating gives CAWTNRGSVTEAFF.

The chain combines TRBV7-3 with TRBJ2-1; 8 bases map to TRBD2. Germline V CDR1 and CDR2: SGHTA, FQGTGA. The V gene end was trimmed by 2 bases and the J gene end by 1 base; junction bases not matched to a gene: 4. The CDR3 is made up of 16 amino acids. The CDR3, as DNA: TGTGCCAGCAGCTTAGGACTAGCCGGTTCCTACAATGAGCAGTTCTTC. Encoded protein: CASSLGLAGSYNEQFF. Using reference TRBV7-3 and TRBJ2-1 for the parts outside the CDR3, the full variable domain is GAGVSQTPSNKVTEKGKYVELRCDPISGHTALYWYRQSLGQGPEFLIYFQGTGAADDSGLPNDRFFAVRPEGSVSTLKIQRTERGDSAVYLCASSLGLAGSYNEQFFGPGTRLTVL.

This chain connects TRBV10-2 to TRBJ2-7, with D perhaps TRBD2 (6 bases). The CDR3 totals 14 residues. V was clipped by 1 base and J by 3 bases, with 10 bases between them. Germline assignment: CDR1 WSHSY and CDR2 SAAADI. CDR3 nucleotides: TGCGCCAGCAGTGAGTTTGTGGGGGGCTACGAGCAGTACTTC. The encoded protein is CASSEFVGGYEQYF.

The table lists this clone with a few counts. The CDR3 bases are TGCGCCAGCAGCCAAGATTTGGGAGGTGCCTATGGCTACACCTTC. Translating it yields CASSQDLGGAYGYTF. This chain connects TRBV4-1 to TRBJ1-2; D gene uncertain. This CDR3 comprises 15 residues. V lost 0 bases and J lost 4, with 12 bases in between. Germline V gene lookup returns CDR1 MGHRA and CDR2 YSYEKL.

Regarding this clone: A junction end diverges from the germline sequence, so it may reflect a read error. CDR3: CASSEESGIF. CDR3 nucleotides: TGTGCCAGCAGTGAAGAATCAGGGATATTT. The chain recombines TRBV6-5 with TRBJ1-1; D is possibly TRBD1 (5 bases). Germline values: CDR1 MNHEY, CDR2 SVGAGI. The CDR3 is 10 amino acids.

The V call is TRBV19, the J call TRBJ2-4, with 8 bases lining up with TRBD2. Germline assignment: CDR1 LNHDA and CDR2 SQIVND (reference sequence). The J segment lost 9 bases and the V segment lost 6 bases, leaving 10 bases of the junction unmatched. CDR3 size: 14 residues. For the CDR3, the DNA is TGTGCCAGTAGCGCCGGGACTAGGGGAAGCATTCAGTACTTC. Protein: CASSAGTRGSIQYF.

The genes are TRBV6-6 and TRBJ2-3; no clear D. Germline V gene data show CDR1 as MNHNY and CDR2 as SVGAGI (reference sequence). CDR3 length: 15 residues. V lost 5 bases and J lost 0, with 12 bases in between. The DNA of the CDR3 is TGTGCCAGCAGTCCAGTGAAACCTAGCACAGATACGCAGTATTTT. This translates into CASSPVKPSTDTQYF.